Only a few counts were recorded for the clone carrying this TCR beta chain. A sample-barcoded 5' primer and a J-beta primer mix were used in a second PCR of about 7 to 12 cycles. A 12-random-nucleotide template-switch adaptor tagged each cDNA molecule. TCRdb used MiXCR to reprocess the 5' RACE reads, holding one entry per CDR3 protein. The sample yields about 800,000 distinct CDR3 sequences, approximately 25% seen once. The length of the CDR3 is 16 residues. CDR1 and CDR2 from the germline V gene are MNHEY and SMNVEV (reference sequence). Trimming removed 0 bases at V and 5 bases at J, with 15 bases between. This sample is drawn from a study of blood T cells in healthy people across ages. This sample was also put to use in a study of T cells of mothers and their children. That report notes: None of the identified T cell clones proved to be persistent microchimeric clones.

Sequencing was performed on blood. The gene calls are TRBV27 and TRBJ2-3, with unresolved D. The receptor was derived from a boy under 18 in good health. CDR3: CASSLSTVPWKDTQYF. As DNA, the CDR3 is TGTGCCAGCAGTTTATCCACAGTCCCGTGGAAAGATACGCAGTATTTT.